What follows is one TCR beta chain and its context. Antigen specificity is unknown. Quantitative 5'-RACE with molecular barcodes was used to make the TCR beta libraries. TCRdb reprocessed the 5' RACE reads via MiXCR and lists one record per CDR3 protein. The sample has under 550,000 distinct CDR3 sequences; roughly 26% are singletons. This specimen belongs to a study of CD8 T cells in ankylosing spondylitis. General study points: Some motif variants had been reported before (in reactive arthritis synovial fluid and blood). Researchers reportedly found disease-linked clones significantly enriched in matched ankylosing spondylitis synovial fluid. In peripheral blood, disease-linked CD8+ clones occurred at relatively low frequencies. The study identified a TCR beta motif of under ten highly homologous variants that appeared characteristic of ankylosing spondylitis blood.

Germline assignment: CDR1 WNHNN and CDR2 SYGVQD (reference sequence). Germline trimming cut 6 bases from V and 4 bases from J; bases unmatched to any gene: 4. The CDR3 contains 13 residues. The rearrangement uses TRBV10-1 and TRBJ1-1; 8 bases fit TRBD1. The clonotype was recovered from a male donor with ankylosing spondylitis. The sample taken for sequencing was blood, either unsorted or a sorted T cell fraction (not recorded which). CDR3 sequence (DNA): TGCGCCAGCAGACCCGACAGGGGCACTGAAGCTTTCTTT. Translation: CASRPDRGTEAFF.